This TCR beta chain was recorded in a study of blood T cell repertoires in COVID-19. Study at large: Researchers got acute and convalescent COVID-19 samples from the United States, Italy and Spain. Nucleic acid was either cDNA or gDNA, and it came from T cells, B-cell-depleted T cells, or PBMCs.

Original data processing: Reference gene primer amplification in the assay estimated nucleated cell counts. Libraries were prepared by immunoSEQ multiplex PCR; TCRdb keeps only in-frame clonotypes and omits some of them. V and J calls and clone size are those listed in that table; D and trimming were worked out from the DNA. The sample lists 130,000 or so clones; around 89% were seen once. The CDR3 consists of 16 residues. The germline CDR1 and CDR2 sequences are SNHLY and FYNNEI. V gave up 5 bases and J gave up 0 bases; unmatched junction bases: 6. The TCR originated in a man between 65 and 80 years old with active or convalescent COVID-19. The sample was peripheral blood. This chain uses TRBV2 with TRBJ1-2; TRBD1 matches 10 bases. In DNA form, the CDR3 reads TGTGCCAGCAGTCCCGTGACAGGGGGCACTAACTATGGCTACACCTTC. Protein product: CASSPVTGGTNYGYTF.